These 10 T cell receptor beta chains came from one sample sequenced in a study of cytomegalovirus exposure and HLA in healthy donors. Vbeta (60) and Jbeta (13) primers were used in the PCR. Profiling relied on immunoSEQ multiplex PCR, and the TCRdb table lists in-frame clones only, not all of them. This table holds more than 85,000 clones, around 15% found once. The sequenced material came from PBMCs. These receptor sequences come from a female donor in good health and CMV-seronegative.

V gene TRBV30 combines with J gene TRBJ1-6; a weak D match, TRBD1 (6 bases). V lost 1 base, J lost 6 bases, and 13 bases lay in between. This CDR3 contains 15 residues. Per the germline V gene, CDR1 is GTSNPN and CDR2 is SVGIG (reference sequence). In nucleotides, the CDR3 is TGTGCCTGGAGTGACATTAGGGGGGGTAATTCACCCCTCCACTTT. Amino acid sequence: CAWSDIRGGNSPLHF.

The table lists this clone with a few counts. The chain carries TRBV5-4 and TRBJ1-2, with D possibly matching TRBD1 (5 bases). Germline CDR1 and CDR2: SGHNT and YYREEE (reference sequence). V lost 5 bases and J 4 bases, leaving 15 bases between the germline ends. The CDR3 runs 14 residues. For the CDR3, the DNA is TGTGCCAGCAGTTATCGGGGGGGGTCCTATGGCTACACCTTC. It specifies CASSYRGGSYGYTF.

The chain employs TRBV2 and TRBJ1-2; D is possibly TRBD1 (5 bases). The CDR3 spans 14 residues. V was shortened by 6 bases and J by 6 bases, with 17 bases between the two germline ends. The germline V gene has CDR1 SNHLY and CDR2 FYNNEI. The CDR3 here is CASREQGSINGYTF. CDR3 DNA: TGTGCCAGCAGGGAGCAGGGTAGTATCAATGGCTACACCTTC.

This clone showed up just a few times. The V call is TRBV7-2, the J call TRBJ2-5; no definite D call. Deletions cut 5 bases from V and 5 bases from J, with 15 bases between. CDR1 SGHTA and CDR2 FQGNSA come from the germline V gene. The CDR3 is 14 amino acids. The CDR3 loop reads CASSRSRKWETQYF. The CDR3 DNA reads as TGTGCCAGCAGCAGATCCAGAAAGTGGGAGACCCAGTACTTC.

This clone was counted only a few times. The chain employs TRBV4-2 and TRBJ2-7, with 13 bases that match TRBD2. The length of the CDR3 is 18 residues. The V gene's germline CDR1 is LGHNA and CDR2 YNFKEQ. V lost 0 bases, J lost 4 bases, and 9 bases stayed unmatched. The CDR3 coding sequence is TGTGCCAGCAGCCAAGATCTCCCGGGACTAGCGGGACAGTACGAGCAGTACTTC. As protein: CASSQDLPGLAGQYEQYF.

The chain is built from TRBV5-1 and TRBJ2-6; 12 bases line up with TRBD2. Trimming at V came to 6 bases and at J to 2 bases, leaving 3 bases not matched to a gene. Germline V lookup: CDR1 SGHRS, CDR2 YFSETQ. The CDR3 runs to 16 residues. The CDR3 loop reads CASNPSGGAGANVLTF. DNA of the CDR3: TGCGCCAGCAACCCTAGCGGGGGGGCTGGGGCCAACGTCCTGACTTTC.

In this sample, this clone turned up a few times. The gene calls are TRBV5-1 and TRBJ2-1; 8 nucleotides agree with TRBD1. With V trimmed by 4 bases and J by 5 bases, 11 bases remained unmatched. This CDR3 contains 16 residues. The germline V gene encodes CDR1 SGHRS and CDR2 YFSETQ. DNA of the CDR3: TGCGCCAGCAGCCCGGAGGTCTCGACAGGGGACAATGAGCAGTTCTTC. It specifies CASSPEVSTGDNEQFF.

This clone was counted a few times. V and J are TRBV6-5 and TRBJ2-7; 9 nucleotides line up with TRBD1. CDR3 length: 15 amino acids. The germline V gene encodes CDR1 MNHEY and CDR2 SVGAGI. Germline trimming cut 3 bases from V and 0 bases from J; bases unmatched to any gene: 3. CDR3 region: CASSYGTGYSYEQYF. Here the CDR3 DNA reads TGTGCCAGCAGTTATGGGACAGGGTACTCCTACGAGCAGTACTTC.

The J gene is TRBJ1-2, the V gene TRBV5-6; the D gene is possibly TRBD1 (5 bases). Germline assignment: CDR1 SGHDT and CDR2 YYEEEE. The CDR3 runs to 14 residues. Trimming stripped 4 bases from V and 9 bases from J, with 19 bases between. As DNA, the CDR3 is TGTGCCAGCAGCACCACCGGGCAGGGTTCGCGCTACACCTTC. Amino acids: CASSTTGQGSRYTF. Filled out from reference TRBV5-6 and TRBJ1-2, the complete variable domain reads DAGVTQSPTHLIKTRGQQVTLRCSPKSGHDTVSWYQQALGQGPQFIFQYYEEEERQRGNFPDRFSGHQFPNYSSELNVNALLLGDSALYLCASSTTGQGSRYTFGSGTRLTVV.

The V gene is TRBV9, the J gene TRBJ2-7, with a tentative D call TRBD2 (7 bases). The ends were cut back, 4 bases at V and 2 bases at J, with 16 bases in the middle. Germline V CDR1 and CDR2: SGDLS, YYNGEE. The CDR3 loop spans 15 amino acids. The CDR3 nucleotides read TGTGCCAGCAGCCTCCGGGGGGACATAACCTACGAGCAGTACTTC. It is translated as CASSLRGDITYEQYF.